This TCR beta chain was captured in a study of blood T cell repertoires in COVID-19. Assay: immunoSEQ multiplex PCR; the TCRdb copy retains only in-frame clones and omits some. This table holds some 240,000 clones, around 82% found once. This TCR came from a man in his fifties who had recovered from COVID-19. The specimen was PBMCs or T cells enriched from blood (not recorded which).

The CDR3: CASSIGEVEAFF. In DNA form, the CDR3 reads TGTGCCAGTAGTATAGGAGAGGTTGAAGCTTTCTTT. The chain has TRBV19 and TRBJ1-1, with D hard to call. The V gene lost 1 base and the J gene lost 7 bases, with 7 bases spanning the gap. The germline gives CDR1 LNHDA, CDR2 SQIVND (reference sequence). The CDR3 is 12 amino acids.